Shown below are 31 T cell receptor beta chains from a single sample sequenced in a study of blood T cell repertoires in COVID-19. Clones were read by immunoSEQ multiplex PCR, and TCRdb kept only the in-frame ones, dropping some. Among 330,000 or so clones listed, 80% to 90% were seen once. Input material: peripheral blood. The origin of the receptors is a man younger than 40 with COVID-19, enrolled during active disease.

This clone has only one observation. The same CDR3 can be traced to other DNA sequences in this sample. The chain recombines TRBV27 with TRBJ2-3; 8 bases align to TRBD2. This CDR3 has 14 amino acids. CDR1 is MNHEY and CDR2 is SMNVEV in the germline V gene (reference sequence). V dropped 6 bases and J dropped 0; count of bases not matched to a gene: 2. CDR3 bases: TGTGCCAGCAGATTAGCGGGAAGCACAGATACGCAGTATTTT. Its translation: CASRLAGSTDTQYF.

This chain joins TRBV6-2 or TRBV6-3 and TRBJ1-2, with D unresolved. The CDR3 loop spans 11 amino acids. Trimming shortened V by 2 bases and J by 8 bases, and 6 bases separated the two germline ends. The germline CDR1 and CDR2 sequences are MNHEY and SVGEGT. The CDR3 bases are TGTGCCAGCAGTTACGGGAGCGGCTACACCTTC. Residues: CASSYGSGYTF.

The gene calls are TRBV27 and TRBJ2-2, with D perhaps TRBD2 (6 bases). CDR1 and CDR2 (germline): MNHEY, SMNVEV (reference sequence). Trimming took 6 bases from V and 0 from J, leaving 8 bases between them. This CDR3 is built from 14 residues. The CDR3 here is CASRRLANTGELFF. The CDR3 bases are TGTGCCAGCAGGCGACTAGCGAACACCGGGGAGCTGTTTTTT.

This clone was counted a few times. This chain joins TRBV12-3 or TRBV12-4 and TRBJ2-1; D might be TRBD1 (5 bases). This CDR3 has 11 amino acids. Between the trimmed V and J ends, which lost 5 bases and 9 bases, there was a span of 8 bases. The CDR3 here is CASSTQGEQFF. The CDR3 nucleotides read TGTGCCAGCAGTACCCAGGGTGAGCAGTTCTTC.

The chain carries TRBV3-1 (or the pseudogene TRBV3-2) and TRBJ2-3; 12 positions agree with TRBD2. This CDR3 spans 15 amino acids. The V segment lost 4 bases and the J segment 6 bases; nucleotides outside the gene matches: 5. CDR1 is LGHDT, CDR2 YNNKEL, per germline (reference sequence). In DNA form, the CDR3 reads TGTGCCAGCAGCCCTAGCGGGAGGGCCTTGGATACGCAGTATTTT. This encodes CASSPSGRALDTQYF.

The CDR3 spells CASSQQQVEETQYF. DNA for the CDR3: TGTGCCAGCAGCCAACAACAGGTCGAAGAGACCCAGTACTTC. V gene TRBV4-2 combines with J gene TRBJ2-5, with a weak D call TRBD1 (5 bases). Looked up from germline, CDR1 is LGHNA and CDR2 is YNFKEQ. The V end was cut by 2 bases, the J end by 3 bases, with 10 bases between. This CDR3 has 14 residues.

The chain carries TRBV7-9 and TRBJ1-2; no definite D call. Deletions cut 1 base from V and 4 bases from J, with 7 bases between. CDR1 is SEHNR, CDR2 FQNEAQ, per germline (reference sequence). The CDR3 covers 13 residues. CDR3 residues: CASSLELRYGYTF. CDR3 DNA: TGTGCCAGCAGCTTAGAGCTCCGCTATGGCTACACCTTC. The variable domain in full, completed from reference TRBV7-9 and TRBJ1-2, reads DTGVSQNPRHKITKRGQNVTFRCDPISEHNRLYWYRQTLGQGPEFLTYFQNEAQLEKSRLLSDRFSAERPKGSFSTLEIQRTEQGDSAMYLCASSLELRYGYTFGSGTRLTVV.

V usage is TRBV7-3 and J usage is TRBJ2-2; a weak D match, TRBD1 (5 bases). CDR1 and CDR2 (germline): SGHTA, FQGTGA. The CDR3 has 15 amino acids. Trimming shortened V by 2 bases and J by 4 bases, and 11 bases separated the two germline ends. The chain's CDR3 is CASSLSRVGTGELFF. The CDR3 DNA sequence: TGTGCCAGCAGCTTATCCAGGGTTGGCACCGGGGAGCTGTTTTTT.

The chain couples TRBV4-1 to TRBJ2-5, with TRBD1 identical over 10 bases. V shed 2 bases, J shed 5 bases, and the junction held 8 bases outside the gene matches. Germline V gene lookup returns CDR1 MGHRA and CDR2 YSYEKL. The CDR3 contains 16 residues. The CDR3 DNA is TGCGCCAGCAGCCAAAGTGGGACAGGGGTGGGGGAGACCCAGTACTTC. Translated: CASSQSGTGVGETQYF.

The chain carries TRBV23-1 and TRBJ2-2; D is possibly TRBD1 (6 bases). TRBV23-1 is an ORF; its function is uncertain. V was pared by 3 bases and J by 5 bases, with 22 bases between. This CDR3 comprises 18 residues. The CDR3 DNA follows: TGCGCCAGCAGTCATCGGTTAAATGGGGGCCGAATTACCGGGGAGCTGTTTTTT. It is translated as CASSHRLNGGRITGELFF.

This chain joins TRBV7-2 and TRBJ2-3; the D gene is possibly TRBD2 (6 bases). This CDR3 is built from 13 residues. Germline assignment: CDR1 SGHTA and CDR2 FQGNSA. The V and J ends lost 4 bases and 6 bases respectively, with 11 bases between them. The chain's CDR3 is CASSYGGGDTQYF. CDR3 sequence (DNA): TGTGCCAGCAGCTACGGGGGTGGGGATACGCAGTATTTT.

V usage is TRBV28 and J usage is TRBJ1-1; 8 bases are a match to TRBD1. With V trimmed by 5 bases and J by 4 bases, 9 bases remained unmatched. Germline V gene data show CDR1 as MDHEN and CDR2 as SYDVKM. The CDR3 consists of 15 residues. In DNA form, the CDR3 reads TGTGCCAGCAGTACTCCGGACAGGGACGGCACTGAAGCTTTCTTT. It yields the protein CASSTPDRDGTEAFF.

The chain is built from TRBV9 and TRBJ1-5; TRBD1 agrees at 7 bases. With 4 bases clipped from V and 7 bases from J, the junction kept 11 bases outside the gene matches. This CDR3 has 15 amino acids. Germline CDR1 is SGDLS and CDR2 is YYNGEE. CDR3 region: CASSPNPTGSQPQHF. DNA for the CDR3: TGTGCCAGCAGCCCAAACCCGACAGGGTCACAGCCCCAGCATTTT. Based on the CDR3 plus reference TRBV9 and TRBJ1-5, the full variable domain is DSGVTQTPKHLITATGQRVTLRCSPRSGDLSVYWYQQSLDQGLQFLIQYYNGEERAKGNILERFSAQQFPDLHSELNLSSLELGDSALYFCASSPNPTGSQPQHFGDGTRLSIL.

This clone was seen a single time. The genes are TRBV25-1 and TRBJ1-2, with a tentative D call TRBD1 (5 bases). This CDR3 is built from 13 residues. V lost 7 bases and J lost 2, with 11 bases in between. Germline CDR1 MGHDK, CDR2 SYGVNS. The CDR3 sequence is CASMGGRNYGYTF. CDR3 sequence (DNA): TGTGCCAGCATGGGGGGTCGAAACTATGGCTACACCTTC.

The chain employs TRBV7-9 and TRBJ1-2; 10 bases are shared with TRBD1. CDR3 size: 14 residues. Germline CDR1 reads SEHNR; CDR2 reads FQNEAQ (reference sequence). Trimming removed 3 bases from V and 7 bases from J; junction bases left unmatched: 5. CDR3 sequence reads: CASSLGQGFGGYTF. In nucleotides, the CDR3 is TGTGCCAGCAGCTTGGGACAGGGGTTTGGTGGCTACACCTTC.

The rearrangement links TRBV6-1 to TRBJ1-2, with TRBD1 identical over 7 bases. Germline CDR1 is MNHNS and CDR2 is SASEGT. Trimming cost V 3 bases and J 4 bases; bases outside gene matches: 2. The CDR3 spans 13 residues. The CDR3 nucleotides are TGTGCCAGCAGTGAGACAGGGAGCTATGGCTACACCTTC. Its translation: CASSETGSYGYTF.

J is TRBJ1-1 and V is TRBV5-4; D gene ambiguous. Germline V CDR1 and CDR2: SGHNT, YYREEE (reference sequence). CDR3 size: 14 residues. V lost 4 bases and J 0 bases, leaving 10 bases between the germline ends. CDR3 DNA sequence: TGTGCCAGCAGCCGGGAGCGTTTGAACACTGAAGCTTTCTTT. Protein: CASSRERLNTEAFF.

J is TRBJ1-1 and V is TRBV19; D gene uncertain. Germline V CDR1 and CDR2: LNHDA, SQIVND (reference sequence). Trimming took off 7 bases at V and 3 bases at J, with 12 bases between the two ends. The CDR3 loop spans 13 amino acids. The CDR3 sequence: CASTPLGYTEAFF. As DNA, the CDR3 is TGTGCCAGTACTCCACTCGGGTACACTGAAGCTTTCTTT.

The chain employs TRBV7-6 and TRBJ1-1; D not resolved. V lost 2 bases and J 4 bases, leaving 14 bases between the germline ends. Per germline, CDR1 SGHVS and CDR2 FNYEAQ. The CDR3 sequence is 15 residues long. CDR3 amino acids: CASSLRTARITEAFF. As DNA, the CDR3 is TGTGCCAGCAGCTTACGAACAGCCCGGATCACTGAAGCTTTCTTT.

The chain has TRBV6-2 or TRBV6-3 and TRBJ1-2; TRBD1 matches 7 bases. The CDR3 extends over 15 amino acids. Germline V gives CDR1 MNHEY, CDR2 SVGEGT. After removal of 2 bases from V and 6 bases from J, the junction contained 9 bases not matched to a gene. CDR3 coding DNA: TGTGCCAGCAGTTACCCGCCGACAGGGACCGATGGCTACACCTTC. Its translation: CASSYPPTGTDGYTF.

The chain recombines TRBV18 with TRBJ2-7, with TRBD2 identical over 10 bases. The V and J ends lost 4 bases and 4 bases, in that order; junction bases with no gene match: 7. This CDR3 region has 15 residues. In germline, CDR1 is KGHSH, CDR2 LQKENI. In DNA form, the CDR3 reads TGTGCCAGCTCACTACAAGGACTAGCGGAATACGAGCAGTACTTC. Its translation: CASSLQGLAEYEQYF.

This sequence joins TRBV6-5 and TRBJ1-2; the match to TRBD1 covers 10 bases. This CDR3 is built from 14 residues. The V gene's germline CDR1 is MNHEY and CDR2 SVGAGI. V trimming: 6 bases; J trimming: 4 bases; junction bases outside the gene matches: 5. The CDR3 region is CASSGRDRGYGYTF. For the CDR3, the DNA is TGTGCCAGCAGCGGCCGGGACAGGGGCTATGGCTACACCTTC.

The chain joins TRBV7-9 to TRBJ1-2; 8 bases fit TRBD1. Trimming at V came to 5 bases and at J to 4 bases, leaving 9 bases not matched to a gene. The CDR3 length is 15 residues. Per germline, CDR1 SEHNR and CDR2 FQNEAQ (reference sequence). The DNA of the CDR3 is TGTGCCAGCAGCCTCCAGGGGGCGAGTCCCTATGGCTACACCTTC. Translation: CASSLQGASPYGYTF.

The table lists this clone with a count of one. This chain joins TRBV5-6 and TRBJ2-4; D might be TRBD2 (5 bases). The CDR3 length is 15 residues. Deletions cut 0 bases from V and 1 base from J, with 8 bases between. CDR1 and CDR2 from the germline V gene are SGHDT and YYEEEE. CDR3 sequence reads: CASSLGGFAKNIQYF. The CDR3 nucleotides are TGTGCCAGCAGCTTGGGAGGGTTCGCCAAAAACATTCAGTACTTC.

The chain has TRBV18 and TRBJ1-2; D is ambiguous. From germline, CDR1 is KGHSH and CDR2 LQKENI. V lost 8 bases and J lost 5, with 24 bases in between. The CDR3 is 16 residues long. The CDR3 bases are TGTGCCAGCCCCGTTCTACCCGAACAAAGAGGGTATGGCTACACCTTC. Protein product: CASPVLPEQRGYGYTF.

The table lists this clone with a few counts. The J gene is TRBJ1-5, the V gene TRBV7-2, with TRBD1 as a possible D gene (5 bases). The CDR3 sequence is 15 residues long. V was trimmed by 5 bases and J by 0 bases, leaving 11 bases between them. Germline CDR1 is SGHTA and CDR2 is FQGNSA. The CDR3 here is CASSQGLGSNQPQHF. In DNA, the CDR3 is TGTGCCAGCAGCCAGGGCTTAGGTAGCAATCAGCCCCAGCATTTT. The complete variable domain, with remaining parts taken from reference TRBV7-2 and TRBJ1-5, reads GAGVSQSPSNKVTEKGKDVELRCDPISGHTALYWYRQSLGQGLEFLIYFQGNSAPDKSGLPSDRFSAERTGGSVSTLTIQRTQQEDSAVYLCASSQGLGSNQPQHFGDGTRLSIL.

This chain joins TRBV7-6 and TRBJ2-1; the match to TRBD1 covers 12 bases. Germline values: CDR1 SGHVS, CDR2 FNYEAQ. With 4 bases clipped from V and 6 bases from J, the junction kept 10 bases outside the gene matches. The CDR3 is 17 residues long. CDR3: CASSSDPGQGAFNEQFF. The CDR3 bases are TGTGCCAGCAGCTCCGACCCGGGACAGGGGGCGTTCAATGAGCAGTTCTTC.

The chain recombines TRBV10-3 with TRBJ1-2, with D possibly being TRBD1 (6 bases). This CDR3 is 14 amino acids long. Germline V gene lookup returns CDR1 ENHRY and CDR2 SYGVKD. V was trimmed by 0 bases and J by 8 bases, leaving 13 bases between them. The CDR3 region has the DNA TGTGCCATCAGTGAGTCGGCCGGGACACCCGGCTACACCTTC. Protein product: CAISESAGTPGYTF.

The chain employs TRBV5-6 and TRBJ1-1, with TRBD1 matching over 7 bases. The CDR3 covers 14 residues. The V and J ends lost 6 bases and 0 bases, in that order; junction bases with no gene match: 5. Germline lookup yields CDR1 SGHDT and CDR2 YYEEEE. The CDR3 DNA reads TGTGCCAGCACCGCCGACAGGGTGAACACTGAAGCTTTCTTT. Its protein is CASTADRVNTEAFF.

The chain has TRBV4-1 and TRBJ1-1; D unclear. The V gene's germline CDR1 is MGHRA and CDR2 YSYEKL. Trimming removed 2 bases from V and 0 bases from J, with 13 bases in between. This CDR3 comprises 16 residues. The CDR3 sequence: CASSQSELVMNTEAFF. As DNA, the CDR3 is TGCGCCAGCAGCCAATCGGAGTTGGTAATGAACACTGAAGCTTTCTTT.

The chain links TRBV7-9 to TRBJ1-1; D is uncertain. V was shortened by 1 base and J by 9 bases, with 12 bases between the two germline ends. Per the germline V gene, CDR1 is SEHNR and CDR2 is FQNEAQ (reference sequence). CDR3 length: 13 amino acids. The CDR3 DNA is TGTGCCAGCAGCTTAGGGCCGGGTATCCAAGCTTTCTTT. Protein product: CASSLGPGIQAFF.